This passage covers 29 T cell receptor beta chains from one sample sequenced in a study of OX40 agonist ivuxolimab in advanced cancers. Library creation used the immunoSEQ multiplex PCR assay. The table comes from immuneACCESS by way of TCRdb, which keeps in-frame sequences with V and J called. Part of the clones is missing from these tables; in studies checked, under half for an unresolved V gene and the rest for unknown reasons. This sample holds about 70,000 clones; 85% to 90% were observed only once. The ten largest make up roughly 13% of the sample. The material was CD4+ or CD8+ T cells sorted from blood, obtained in a trial of the OX40 agonist ivuxolimab. These receptors originate from an adult with an advanced solid tumor such as melanoma, head and neck, liver or kidney cancer.

The sample holds one count of this clone. The gene calls are TRBV19 and TRBJ2-1; D may be TRBD1 (6 bases). Germline CDR1 is LNHDA and CDR2 is SQIVND (reference sequence). V lost 6 bases to trimming and J lost 5 bases, with 17 bases between them. The CDR3 is 15 residues long. This CDR3 reads CASRTTGTSDNEQFF. The DNA for the CDR3 is TGTGCCAGTAGGACAACCGGGACATCCGACAATGAGCAGTTCTTC.

The chain employs TRBV11-2 and TRBJ2-5, with TRBD2 identical over 11 bases. J gave up 5 bases and V 6 bases, and 17 bases lay outside the gene matches. This CDR3 is built from 18 residues. Germline lookup yields CDR1 SGHAT and CDR2 FQNNGV. Here the CDR3 reads CASRPGRGSGRARETQYF. DNA of the CDR3: TGTGCCAGCAGACCGGGGAGGGGTAGCGGGAGGGCCCGGGAGACCCAGTACTTC. The variable domain in full, with the rest retrieved from reference TRBV11-2 and TRBJ2-5, is EAGVAQSPRYKIIEKRQSVAFWCNPISGHATLYWYQQILGQGPKLLIQFQNNGVVDDSQLPKDRFSAERLKGVDSTLKIQPAKLEDSAVYLCASRPGRGSGRARETQYFGPGTRLLVL.

This rearrangement joins TRBV30 to TRBJ1-1, with no clear D. CDR3 length equals 12 residues. CDR1 is GTSNPN, CDR2 SVGIG, per germline (reference sequence). Trimming took 4 bases from V and 4 from J, leaving 10 bases between them. The CDR3 here is CAWTGVGTEAFF. The CDR3 nucleotides are TGTGCCTGGACCGGCGTTGGCACTGAAGCTTTCTTT.

This clone was picked up one time. This chain links TRBV21-1 with TRBJ2-7; no DNA check was done on the table's D call, TRBD2. TRBV21-1 is annotated as a pseudogene. The length of the CDR3 is 16 residues. CDR3 DNA: TGTGCCAGCAACCAGGGCGGGAGCGGGAGACGTTACGAGCAGTACTTC. Translation gives CASNQGGSGRRYEQYF.

This clone was seen a few times. A junction boundary mismatches the germline segment, possibly from a read error. V and J are TRBV5-4 and TRBJ2-1; a possible D gene is TRBD2 (5 bases). The CDR3 is 15 amino acids. Per the germline V gene, CDR1 is SGHNT and CDR2 is YYREEE (reference sequence). The CDR3 DNA reads as TGCGCCAGCAGCCACTCGGACTCAAGTACAAATGAGCAGTTCTTC. Translation gives CASSHSDSSTNEQFF.

This clone is a singleton in its sample. The chain employs TRBV6-1 and TRBJ2-1; D gene unclear. CDR1 and CDR2 (germline): MNHNS, SASEGT. The CDR3 is 12 amino acids. V was trimmed by 5 bases and J by 10 bases, leaving 12 bases between them. DNA for the CDR3: TGTGCCAGCAGTCTCCATACTCGGGAGCAGTTCTTC. This sequence encodes CASSLHTREQFF.

The chain employs TRBV5-1 and TRBJ1-4, with no clear D. CDR1 and CDR2 from the germline V gene are SGHRS and YFSETQ. Trimming stripped 0 bases from V and 0 bases from J, with 9 bases between. CDR3 length: 16 amino acids. The CDR3 region has the DNA TGCGCCAGCAGCTTGGAAGCAGCAGCAACTAATGAAAAACTGTTTTTT. Amino acid sequence: CASSLEAAATNEKLFF.

The chain couples TRBV5-6 to TRBJ2-2; TRBD2 matches at 12 bases. In germline, CDR1 is SGHDT, CDR2 YYEEEE. Losses at the gene ends were 0 bases for V and 6 bases for J; bases not matched to a gene: 6. The CDR3 length is 17 residues. CDR3 residues: CASSLVLTSGSSGELFF. As DNA, the CDR3 is TGTGCCAGCAGCTTGGTCCTGACTAGCGGGAGTTCCGGGGAGCTGTTTTTT.

This rearrangement joins TRBV29-1 to TRBJ2-7; TRBD1 agrees at 10 bases. CDR3 size: 14 residues. The ends lost 6 bases at V and 4 bases at J; junction bases unmatched: 9. Germline assignment: CDR1 SQVTM and CDR2 ANQGSEA. CDR3 in amino acids: CSVSGQGIGYEQYF. CDR3 sequence (DNA): TGCAGCGTCTCGGGACAGGGGATTGGATACGAGCAGTACTTC.

The chain combines TRBV11-1 with TRBJ2-3, with 9 bases fitting TRBD2. CDR3 size: 16 residues. V lost 2 bases and J lost 2; bases outside the gene matches: 5. The V gene's germline CDR1 is SGHAT and CDR2 FQDESV (reference sequence). CDR3 in amino acids: CASSLQTSGNTDTQYF. CDR3 nucleotide sequence: TGTGCCAGCAGCTTACAGACTAGCGGAAACACAGATACGCAGTATTTT.

The CDR3 DNA is TGCGCCAGCAGCTTGGGGGCAGGGGACACTGAAGCTTTCTTT. Its protein product is CASSLGAGDTEAFF. The chain joins TRBV5-1 to TRBJ1-1, with D tentatively TRBD1 (6 bases). Germline loops: CDR1 SGHRS, CDR2 YFSETQ. Trimming pared 0 bases from V and 3 bases from J, leaving 9 bases between. This CDR3 spans 14 amino acids.

The V call is TRBV5-1, the J call TRBJ2-7; the D gene could be TRBD1 or TRBD2 (6 bases each). Deletions cut 4 bases from V and 2 bases from J, with 13 bases between. Germline values: CDR1 SGHRS, CDR2 YFSETQ. This CDR3 spans 14 amino acids. CDR3 protein: CASSPPGGPYEQYF. The CDR3 DNA follows: TGCGCCAGCAGCCCCCCTGGGGGGCCCTACGAGCAGTACTTC.

This chain uses TRBV2 with TRBJ2-5; TRBD2 aligns across 14 bases. The DNA matches TRBJ2-7 better at its end, which makes the J call doubtful. The V gene's germline CDR1 is SNHLY and CDR2 FYNNEI. The CDR3 runs to 16 residues. The CDR3 reads CASSEAVGLAGDEQYF. CDR3 nucleotide sequence: TGTGCCAGCAGTGAAGCCGTGGGACTAGCGGGAGACGAGCAGTACTTC.

The chain links TRBV19 to TRBJ1-2; D might be TRBD1 (6 bases). The CDR3 consists of 20 residues. Germline assignment: CDR1 LNHDA and CDR2 SQIVND (reference sequence). The ends were cut back, 4 bases at V and 4 bases at J, with 31 bases in the middle. CDR3 protein: CASSTWSANRASTSSYGYTF. As DNA, the CDR3 is TGTGCCAGTAGTACATGGTCGGCAAACAGGGCGTCGACGTCGAGCTATGGCTACACCTTC. The full variable domain, completed using reference TRBV19 and TRBJ1-2, is DGGITQSPKYLFRKEGQNVTLSCEQNLNHDAMYWYRQDPGQGLRLIYYSQIVNDFQKGDIAEGYSVSREKKESFPLTVTSAQKNPTAFYLCASSTWSANRASTSSYGYTFGSGTRLTVV.

This chain joins TRBV19 and TRBJ1-5; 8 nucleotides align to TRBD1. This CDR3 is built from 13 residues. V was clipped by 7 bases and J by 7 bases; unmatched bases: 6. Germline-derived CDR1 and CDR2 are LNHDA and SQIVND (reference sequence). The CDR3 spells CASIDRGEQPQHF. The CDR3 DNA is TGTGCCAGTATCGACAGGGGTGAACAGCCCCAGCATTTT.

Regarding this clone: At the DNA level, this CDR3 is encoded by other sequences in the same sample as well. The V and J genes are TRBV7-2 and TRBJ2-7, with a weak D call TRBD2 (6 bases). This CDR3 has 14 amino acids. Looked up from germline, CDR1 is SGHTA and CDR2 is FQGNSA. Trimming shortened V by 1 base and J by 2 bases, and 9 bases separated the two germline ends. CDR3 residues: CASSLGGGTYEQYF. The CDR3 DNA follows: TGTGCCAGCAGCTTAGGTGGGGGGACCTACGAGCAGTACTTC.

V and J are TRBV16 and TRBJ1-2, with D hard to call. Trimming shortened V by 0 bases and J by 6 bases, and 14 bases separated the two germline ends. CDR1 is KGHSY and CDR2 is FQNENV in the germline V gene. The CDR3 contains 15 residues. The CDR3 protein is CASSQSAQNPDGYTF. Here the CDR3 DNA reads TGTGCCAGCAGCCAATCTGCACAGAATCCCGATGGCTACACCTTC.

CDR3 residues: CASSWDAGMSSYEQYF. The CDR3 coding sequence is TGTGCCAGTAGTTGGGACGCGGGGATGAGCTCCTACGAGCAGTACTTC. The chain uses TRBV19 and TRBJ2-7, with a weak D call TRBD2 (6 bases). The V end lost 5 bases, the J end lost 0 bases, and 17 bases lay between the germline ends. Germline V gene lookup returns CDR1 LNHDA and CDR2 SQIVND (reference sequence). The CDR3 runs 16 residues.

The V gene is TRBV30, the J gene TRBJ1-1; D may be TRBD1 (6 bases). The V end was cut by 7 bases, the J end by 4 bases, with 16 bases between. The germline V gene encodes CDR1 GTSNPN and CDR2 SVGIG (reference sequence). The CDR3 covers 13 residues. The CDR3 DNA is TGTGCCTCCCCGAACCTGGGGGCCACTGAAGCTTTCTTT. Its translation: CASPNLGATEAFF. The entire variable domain, with the rest obtained from reference TRBV30 and TRBJ1-1, is as follows: SQTIHQWPATLVQPVGSPLSLECTVEGTSNPNLYWYRQAAGRGLQLLFYSVGIGQISSEVPQNLSASRPQDRQFILSSKKLLLSDSGFYLCASPNLGATEAFFGQGTRLTVV.

The chain couples TRBV30 to TRBJ1-2; 7 nucleotides match TRBD1. This CDR3 is built from 13 residues. V was pared by 0 bases and J by 7 bases, with 5 bases of the junction left unmatched. CDR1 is GTSNPN and CDR2 is SVGIG in the germline V gene (reference sequence). The CDR3 sequence: CAWSVGQGGGYTF. The CDR3 bases are TGTGCCTGGAGTGTAGGCCAGGGGGGTGGCTACACCTTC.

V is TRBV27 and J is TRBJ1-4, with a weak D call TRBD1 (5 bases). The germline V and J ends were trimmed by 0 bases and 10 bases, with 18 bases remaining between them. The CDR3 is 16 amino acids. From germline, CDR1 is MNHEY and CDR2 SMNVEV (reference sequence). This CDR3 is CASSLSVGDFAGKLFF. Written as DNA, the CDR3 is TGTGCCAGCAGTTTATCGGTAGGGGATTTCGCTGGAAAACTGTTTTTT.

V usage is TRBV6-6 and J usage is TRBJ2-7; 7 bases are a match to TRBD1. This CDR3 is 15 amino acids long. After removal of 6 bases from V and 3 bases from J, the junction contained 11 bases not matched to a gene. From germline, CDR1 is MNHNY and CDR2 SVGAGI (reference sequence). CDR3 DNA sequence: TGTGCCAGCAGCACCGCCGGGACAGTGAACTACGAGCAGTACTTC. Translation: CASSTAGTVNYEQYF.

To note about this clone: Other DNA sequences in this sample translate to the same CDR3. The chain is built from TRBV7-9 and TRBJ2-7, with D maybe TRBD1 (5 bases). CDR1 and CDR2 (germline): SEHNR, FQNEAQ (reference sequence). This CDR3 has 13 amino acids. V was cut by 6 bases and J by 3 bases, with 12 bases left in between. In DNA form, the CDR3 reads TGTGCCAGCAGTCCTGACAGCCTCTACGAGCAGTACTTC. The encoded protein is CASSPDSLYEQYF.

The chain combines TRBV27 with TRBJ1-1, with TRBD1 as a possible D gene (5 bases). V gave up 3 bases and J gave up 7 bases, with 15 bases separating them. Germline assignment: CDR1 MNHEY and CDR2 SMNVEV (reference sequence). This CDR3 comprises 14 residues. CDR3 coding DNA: TGTGCCAGCAGTTTTTCCCTCCTCCAGGGTGAAGCTTTCTTT. Its translation is CASSFSLLQGEAFF.

V and J are TRBV27 and TRBJ1-5, with D possibly TRBD1 on 5 matching bases. Germline lookup yields CDR1 MNHEY and CDR2 SMNVEV (reference sequence). The CDR3 runs to 15 residues. V dropped 6 bases and J dropped 1 base, with 13 bases sitting between them. Here the CDR3 DNA reads TGTGCCAGCAGCCTTAACCGGGACAGCAATCAGCCCCAGCATTTT. Translated, it gives CASSLNRDSNQPQHF.

The rearrangement uses TRBV9 and TRBJ1-2, with D maybe TRBD1 (5 bases). The CDR3 totals 15 residues. Trimming shortened V by 3 bases and J by 4 bases, and 16 bases separated the two germline ends. Germline V lookup: CDR1 SGDLS, CDR2 YYNGEE. CDR3 nucleotides: TGTGCCAGCAGCGGATACCGAGGGGTCAGCTATGGCTACACCTTC. Encoded protein: CASSGYRGVSYGYTF.

The CDR3 is CAWGQGAAEAFF. The CDR3 region has the DNA TGTGCCTGGGGACAGGGGGCCGCTGAAGCTTTCTTT. V gene TRBV30 combines with J gene TRBJ1-1; TRBD1 matches at 11 bases. Germline CDR1 reads GTSNPN; CDR2 reads SVGIG (reference sequence). V gave up 5 bases and J gave up 6 bases; unmatched junction bases: 2. The CDR3 is 12 amino acids.

This clone has a handful of counts. DNA of the CDR3: TGTGCCTGGAGTGATGGACGGACGAATCAGCCCCAGCATTTT. Protein product: CAWSDGRTNQPQHF. V usage is TRBV30 and J usage is TRBJ1-5, with D unresolved. The V gene's germline CDR1 is GTSNPN and CDR2 SVGIG (reference sequence). V was trimmed by 1 base and J by 4 bases, leaving 11 bases between them. The CDR3 totals 14 residues. Filled out from reference TRBV30 and TRBJ1-5, the complete variable domain reads SQTIHQWPATLVQPVGSPLSLECTVEGTSNPNLYWYRQAAGRGLQLLFYSVGIGQISSEVPQNLSASRPQDRQFILSSKKLLLSDSGFYLCAWSDGRTNQPQHFGDGTRLSIL.

The rearrangement uses TRBV29-1 and TRBJ2-2; either TRBD1 or TRBD2 may supply D (6 bases each). This CDR3 is built from 17 residues. CDR1 and CDR2 (germline): SQVTM, ANQGSEA. V shed 1 base and J shed 5 bases, with 20 bases lying between them. The CDR3 coding sequence is TGCAGCGTTGAAGCAGAACGTCCGGGGGCTCGGACCGGGGAGCTGTTTTTT. This codes for CSVEAERPGARTGELFF.